This T cell receptor beta chain originates from a study of blood T cell repertoires in COVID-19. Across the whole study: There were acute and convalescent COVID-19 samples, and they came from the United States, Italy and Spain.

Participant ages covered roughly 18 to 89 years across 24 US areas. Cohort 3 donors counted as recovered after two negative PCRs, clearance, or resolved symptoms. The germline V gene encodes CDR1 MNHNY and CDR2 SVGAGI (reference sequence). This CDR3 has 16 amino acids. V shed 0 bases and J 9 bases; nucleotides not matched to a gene: 10. Original analysis: Reference gene primer amplification in the assay estimated nucleated cell counts. Profiling relied on immunoSEQ multiplex PCR, and the TCRdb table lists in-frame clones only, not all of them. The V and J calls and clone size are taken from that table; D and trimming were inferred from the DNA. The sample lists hundreds of thousands of clones, 85% to 90% seen once, with 4% to 5% in the top ten.

The sequencing sample was made of PBMCs or T cells enriched from blood (not recorded which). The chain combines TRBV6-6 with TRBJ2-5, with 10 bases matching TRBD2. The sequence was obtained from a man younger than 40 who had recovered from COVID-19. CDR3 in DNA: TGTGCCAGCAGTTACTCGAGCGGGGGGGAAAGGGGTGCCCAGTACTTC. It is translated as CASSYSSGGERGAQYF.